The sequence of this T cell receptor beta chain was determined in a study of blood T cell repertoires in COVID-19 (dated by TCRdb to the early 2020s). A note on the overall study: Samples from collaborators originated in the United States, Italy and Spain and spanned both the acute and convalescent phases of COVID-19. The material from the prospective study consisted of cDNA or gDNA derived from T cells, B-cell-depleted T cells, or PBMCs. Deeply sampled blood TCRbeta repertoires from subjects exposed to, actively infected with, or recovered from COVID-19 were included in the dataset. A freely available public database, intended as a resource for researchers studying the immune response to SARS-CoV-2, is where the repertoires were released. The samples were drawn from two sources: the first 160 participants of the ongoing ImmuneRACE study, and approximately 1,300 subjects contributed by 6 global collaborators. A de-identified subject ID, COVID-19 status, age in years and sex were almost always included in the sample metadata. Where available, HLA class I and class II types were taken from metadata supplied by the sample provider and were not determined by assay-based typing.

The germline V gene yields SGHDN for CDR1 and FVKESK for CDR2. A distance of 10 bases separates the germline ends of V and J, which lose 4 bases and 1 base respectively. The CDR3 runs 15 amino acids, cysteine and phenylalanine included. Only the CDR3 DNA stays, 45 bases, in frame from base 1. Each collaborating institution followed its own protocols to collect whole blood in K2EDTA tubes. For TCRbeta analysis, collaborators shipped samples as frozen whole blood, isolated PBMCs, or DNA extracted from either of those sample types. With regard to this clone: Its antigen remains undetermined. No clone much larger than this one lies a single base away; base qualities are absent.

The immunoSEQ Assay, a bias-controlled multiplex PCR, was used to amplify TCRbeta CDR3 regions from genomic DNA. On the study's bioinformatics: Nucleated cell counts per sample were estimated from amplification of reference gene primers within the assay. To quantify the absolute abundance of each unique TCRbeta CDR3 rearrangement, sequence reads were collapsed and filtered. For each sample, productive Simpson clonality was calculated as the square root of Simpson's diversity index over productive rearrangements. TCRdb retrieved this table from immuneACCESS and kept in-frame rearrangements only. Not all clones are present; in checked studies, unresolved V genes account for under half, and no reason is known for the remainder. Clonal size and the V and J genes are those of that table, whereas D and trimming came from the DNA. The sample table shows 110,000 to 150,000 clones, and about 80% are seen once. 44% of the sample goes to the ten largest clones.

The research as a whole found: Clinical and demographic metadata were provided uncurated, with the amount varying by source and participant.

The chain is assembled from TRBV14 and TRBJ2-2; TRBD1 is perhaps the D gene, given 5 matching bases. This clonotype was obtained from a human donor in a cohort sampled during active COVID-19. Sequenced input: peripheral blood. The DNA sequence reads TGTGCCAGCAGCCCACGTCAGGGGAACACCGGGGAGCTGTTTTTT. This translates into CASSPRQGNTGELFF. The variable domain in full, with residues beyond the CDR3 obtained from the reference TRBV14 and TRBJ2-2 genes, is EAGVTQFPSHSVIEKGQTVTLRCDPISGHDNLYWYRRVMGKEIKFLLHFVKESKQDESGMPNNRFLAERTGGTYSTLKVQPAELEDSGVYFCASSPRQGNTGELFFGEGSRLTVL.